This entry lists 3 T cell receptor beta chains sequenced from one sample in a study of monozygotic twins with cystic fibrosis. Clones were sequenced by immunoSEQ multiplex PCR, and TCRdb holds only the in-frame ones, with some missing. Counted here are tens of thousands of clones, roughly 90% occurring once; the ten biggest clones make up approximately 0.3%. Sequenced material: blood. The receptors stem from a girl aged 2-15 years with cystic fibrosis.

This sequence joins TRBV19 and TRBJ2-7; TRBD2 matches at 9 bases. The CDR3 is 15 amino acids. CDR1 and CDR2 from the germline V gene are LNHDA and SQIVND (reference sequence). Trimming removed 5 bases from V and 6 bases from J; junction bases left unmatched: 11. CDR3 coding DNA: TGTGCCAGTAGTGCTCTTGGCGGGGGGGCTTCCGAGCAGTACTTC. Amino acids: CASSALGGGASEQYF.

The rearrangement joins TRBV6-5 to TRBJ2-7; 7 nucleotides agree with TRBD2. Germline loops: CDR1 MNHEY, CDR2 SVGAGI. The CDR3 is 15 residues long. The ends lost 6 bases at V and 7 bases at J; junction bases unmatched: 15. CDR3: CASRPGTAIGGEQYF. CDR3 DNA: TGTGCCAGCAGGCCGGGGACGGCGATCGGGGGGGAGCAGTACTTC.

This chain joins TRBV7-8 and TRBJ2-1; D perhaps matches TRBD2 (5 bases). Per the germline V gene, CDR1 is SGHVS and CDR2 is FQNEAQ. V lost 1 base and J lost 4, with 8 bases in between. The CDR3 sequence is 14 residues long. CDR3 in amino acids: CASSLGTVYNEQFF. DNA of the CDR3: TGTGCCAGCAGCTTAGGGACTGTATACAATGAGCAGTTCTTC.